These 22 T cell receptor beta chains share one sample of origin, sequenced in a study of shared clonotypes between healthy human individuals. TCRdb keeps only in-frame clones here, not all; method: immunoSEQ multiplex PCR. The table includes almost 750,000 clones, over 60% detected once. Sequencing was performed on memory CD4+ T cells sorted from blood. Subset denoted: CD45RA-negative fraction. The source of these receptors is a young woman in good health.

J is TRBJ2-2 and V is TRBV5-1; D is unclear. V shed 2 bases and J shed 0 bases, with 5 bases lying between them. CDR3 size: 14 residues. Germline V gene lookup returns CDR1 SGHRS and CDR2 YFSETQ. CDR3 bases: TGCGCCAGCAGCTTATACGCGAACACCGGGGAGCTGTTTTTT. This sequence encodes CASSLYANTGELFF.

Concerning this clone itself: At one end the junction does not follow the germline gene, possibly because of a read error. This chain links TRBV20-1 with TRBJ1-2; no definite D call. Germline assignment: CDR1 DFQATT and CDR2 SNEGSKA (reference sequence). This CDR3 comprises 11 residues. The CDR3 sequence is CSVRVVEGYTF. CDR3 nucleotides: TGCAGTGTTAGAGTAGTAGAGGGCTACACCTTC.

V is TRBV7-2 and J is TRBJ1-5; D unclear. CDR1 and CDR2 (germline): SGHTA, FQGNSA. The CDR3 loop spans 15 amino acids. The germline V and J ends were trimmed by 5 bases and 7 bases, with 18 bases remaining between them. This chain's CDR3 is CASSETGQWGQPQHF. The CDR3 DNA sequence: TGTGCCAGCAGCGAAACCGGCCAGTGGGGACAGCCCCAGCATTTT.

V and J are TRBV5-1 and TRBJ2-7; TRBD2 agrees at 12 bases. CDR3 length equals 15 residues. CDR1 SGHRS and CDR2 YFSETQ come from the germline V gene. After removal of 0 bases from V and 6 bases from J, the junction contained 4 bases not matched to a gene. In nucleotides, the CDR3 is TGCGCCAGCAGCTTGGGACTAGCGGGAGTTGGCGAGCAGTACTTC. This encodes CASSLGLAGVGEQYF.

V gene TRBV7-8 combines with J gene TRBJ2-5; D unclear. Germline CDR1 and CDR2: SGHVS and FQNEAQ. Trimming removed 2 bases at V and 2 bases at J, with 12 bases between. The CDR3 spans 15 residues. Here the CDR3 DNA reads TGTGCCAGCAGCTTATATGGAGCAGTTCAAGAGACCCAGTACTTC. Amino acid sequence: CASSLYGAVQETQYF.

The rearrangement joins TRBV10-3 to TRBJ2-5; D is possibly TRBD1 (7 bases). The CDR3 sequence is 15 residues long. Between the trimmed V and J ends, which lost 4 bases and 2 bases, there was a span of 14 bases. In germline, CDR1 is ENHRY, CDR2 SYGVKD. The CDR3 sequence is CAISGRQGGQETQYF. CDR3 bases: TGTGCCATCAGTGGGCGACAGGGAGGACAAGAGACCCAGTACTTC.

The rearrangement joins TRBV4-1 to TRBJ2-3; 11 bases fit TRBD2. V dropped 8 bases and J dropped 1; count of bases not matched to a gene: 8. The CDR3 is 16 residues long. In germline, CDR1 is MGHRA, CDR2 YSYEKL. The CDR3 nucleotides read TGCGCCAGCCGGCGGGGGACTAGCGGCCGCACAGATACGCAGTATTTT. It specifies CASRRGTSGRTDTQYF.

This rearrangement joins TRBV15 to TRBJ1-4; the D is unclear. V shed 2 bases and J shed 3 bases, with 13 bases lying between them. The CDR3 runs 16 residues. Germline CDR1 LNHNV, CDR2 YYDKDF (reference sequence). CDR3 sequence (DNA): TGTGCCACCAGCAGACCCGGCAGACCTTCTAATGAAAAACTGTTTTTT. The encoded protein is CATSRPGRPSNEKLFF.

This clone was detected only a few times. Additional DNA sequences in this sample encode the identical CDR3. CDR3 amino acids: CAISEQADTQYF. Written as DNA, the CDR3 is TGTGCCATCAGTGAACAGGCAGATACGCAGTATTTT. V and J are TRBV10-3 and TRBJ2-3, with a possible D match to TRBD1 (5 bases). CDR3 length: 12 residues. Per the germline V gene, CDR1 is ENHRY and CDR2 is SYGVKD. Trimming removed 3 bases from V and 4 bases from J, with 5 bases in between.

J is TRBJ1-4 and V is TRBV7-3, with TRBD1 as a possible D gene (5 bases). V was clipped by 4 bases and J by 7 bases, with 10 bases between them. Germline V CDR1 and CDR2: SGHTA, FQGTGA. The CDR3 spans 13 residues. CDR3 loop: CASSSGLGEKLFF. CDR3 in DNA: TGTGCCAGCAGCTCGGGACTTGGTGAAAAACTGTTTTTT.

Remarks on this clone: The sample holds other DNA sequences that translate to the same CDR3. This chain links TRBV18 with TRBJ1-1; weak D call: TRBD1 (6 bases). V shed 2 bases and J shed 1 base, with 11 bases lying between them. The CDR3 consists of 15 residues. Germline values: CDR1 KGHSH, CDR2 LQKENI. The CDR3: CASSPNRDSNTEAFF. CDR3 sequence (DNA): TGTGCCAGCTCACCAAACAGGGATTCGAACACTGAAGCTTTCTTT.

V usage is TRBV5-8 and J usage is TRBJ1-5, with D possibly TRBD1 on 5 matching bases. Germline-derived CDR1 and CDR2 are SGHTS and YDEGEE. Between the trimmed V and J ends, which lost 0 bases and 0 bases, there was a span of 13 bases. The CDR3 has 17 residues. The CDR3 nucleotides are TGTGCCAGCAGCTTGGTGACAGAACTCATTAGCAATCAGCCCCAGCATTTT. Its translation is CASSLVTELISNQPQHF.

This chain links TRBV27 with TRBJ2-7, with D uncertain. In germline, CDR1 is MNHEY, CDR2 SMNVEV (reference sequence). This CDR3 contains 14 residues. Trimming pared 4 bases from V and 3 bases from J, leaving 13 bases between. The CDR3: CASSSTPADYEQYF. The CDR3, as DNA: TGTGCCAGCAGTTCGACCCCAGCCGACTACGAGCAGTACTTC.

The J gene is TRBJ2-7, the V gene TRBV7-6, with TRBD2 matching 10 bases. The CDR3 covers 18 residues. Trimming removed 1 base from V and 0 bases from J; junction bases left unmatched: 9. Germline CDR1 and CDR2: SGHVS and FNYEAQ. The CDR3 loop reads CASSLDPGLALSSYEQYF. Written as DNA, the CDR3 is TGTGCCAGCAGCTTAGACCCGGGACTAGCGTTGAGCTCCTACGAGCAGTACTTC.

The CDR3, as DNA: TGTGCCAGCAGCTCACACGGGGCAGGGTCCAATGAGCAGTTCTTC. Protein product: CASSSHGAGSNEQFF. The chain uses TRBV11-3 and TRBJ2-1; D is possibly TRBD1 or TRBD2 (5 bases each). Trimming cost V 4 bases and J 6 bases, with 16 bases left between them. Germline CDR1 SGHNT, CDR2 YENEEA. The CDR3 length is 15 residues.

This clone was observed many times. Other DNA sequences from this sample encode an identical CDR3 as well. The chain recombines TRBV9 with TRBJ1-5; D gene uncertain. Germline assignment: CDR1 SGDLS and CDR2 YYNGEE. V lost 0 bases to trimming and J lost 0 bases, with 4 bases between them. The CDR3 is 14 amino acids. CDR3 sequence reads: CASSVDSSNQPQHF. The CDR3 bases are TGTGCCAGCAGCGTAGACAGTAGCAATCAGCCCCAGCATTTT. The whole variable domain, filled in from reference TRBV9 and TRBJ1-5, reads DSGVTQTPKHLITATGQRVTLRCSPRSGDLSVYWYQQSLDQGLQFLIQYYNGEERAKGNILERFSAQQFPDLHSELNLSSLELGDSALYFCASSVDSSNQPQHFGDGTRLSIL.

The rearrangement uses TRBV27 and TRBJ1-5, with D uncertain. CDR1 MNHEY and CDR2 SMNVEV come from the germline V gene (reference sequence). The germline V and J ends were trimmed by 6 bases and 4 bases, with 16 bases remaining between them. The CDR3 loop spans 15 amino acids. The DNA of the CDR3 is TGTGCCAGCAGAAAACACGCGACTGAAAATCAGCCCCAGCATTTT. It codes for CASRKHATENQPQHF.

V gene TRBV27 combines with J gene TRBJ2-2; TRBD1 matches at 7 bases. The V gene's germline CDR1 is MNHEY and CDR2 SMNVEV (reference sequence). Trimming at V came to 6 bases and at J to 4 bases, leaving 2 bases not matched to a gene. This CDR3 has 13 residues. CDR3 residues: CASRTGFTGELFF. The DNA of the CDR3 is TGTGCCAGCAGGACAGGGTTCACCGGGGAGCTGTTTTTT.

The V call is TRBV2, the J call TRBJ1-4; D unresolved. Deletions cut 3 bases from V and 8 bases from J, with 19 bases between. The CDR3 consists of 16 residues. Germline loops: CDR1 SNHLY, CDR2 FYNNEI. The CDR3 DNA reads as TGTGCCAGCAGTGATTATGGCGGTGCCCAGAGCGAAAAACTGTTTTTT. Its translation is CASSDYGGAQSEKLFF. Complete variable domain (other parts from reference TRBV2 and TRBJ1-4): EPEVTQTPSHQVTQMGQEVILRCVPISNHLYFYWYRQILGQKVEFLVSFYNNEISEKSEIFDDQFSVERPDGSNFTLKIRSTKLEDSAMYFCASSDYGGAQSEKLFFGSGTQLSVL.

In its sample, this clone was seen many times. The rearrangement uses TRBV27 and TRBJ1-5; the D gene is possibly TRBD1 (5 bases). From germline, CDR1 is MNHEY and CDR2 SMNVEV (reference sequence). CDR3 size: 14 residues. Trimming left V 2 bases short and J 11 bases short, with 16 bases between. The CDR3 region has the DNA TGTGCCAGCAGTTTAGTGATAGGGGCATTAGCCCAGCATTTT. Protein: CASSLVIGALAQHF.

The chain employs TRBV27 and TRBJ2-1, with no clear D. The CDR3 is 15 amino acids. V lost 8 bases and J lost 1, with 15 bases in between. Per the germline V gene, CDR1 is MNHEY and CDR2 is SMNVEV (reference sequence). The CDR3 DNA sequence: TGTGCCAGCCGAACCCGGCAGGCTTCCTACAATGAGCAGTTCTTC. Translation gives CASRTRQASYNEQFF.

The genes are TRBV21-1 and TRBJ2-6; TRBD2 is the table's D call and was not checked against the DNA. TRBV21-1 is recorded as a pseudogene. The CDR3 has 15 amino acids. CDR3 bases: TGTGCCAGCAGTTCGGGAAACTCTGGGGCCAACGTCCTGACTTTC. Amino acids: CASSSGNSGANVLTF.